This TCR beta chain appears in the sequencing data of a study of control samples from healthy donors and cancer patients. Losses at the gene ends were 5 bases for V and 5 bases for J; bases not matched to a gene: 7. The CDR3 runs 15 residues. The germline V gene has CDR1 LGHDT and CDR2 YNNKEL (reference sequence). Here immunoSEQ multiplex PCR was the method, and the copy in TCRdb shows in-frame clones only, minus some. The sample shows around 79,000 clones, approximately 94% of them seen only once. This clonotype originated in a woman aged 40 to 50 with lung cancer. The sample consisted of PBMCs. The gene calls are TRBV3-1 (or the pseudogene TRBV3-2) and TRBJ1-5, with TRBD1 matching over 9 bases. CDR3 sequence reads: CASSTTGGSYQPQHF. CDR3 bases: TGTGCCAGCAGCACGACAGGGGGTTCCTATCAGCCCCAGCATTTT.